Listed here are 8 T cell receptor beta chains from one sample, sequenced in a study of shared clonotypes between healthy human individuals. Profiling relied on immunoSEQ multiplex PCR, and the TCRdb table lists in-frame clones only, not all of them. The data show about 95,000 clones, 67% seen once. The sample consisted of memory CD8+ T cells sorted from blood. Subset indicated: CD45RO+ cells pooled with CCR7-negative TemRA cells. Receptor source: a man aged 25-45 years in good health.

The gene calls are TRBV28 and TRBJ2-7, with a weak D call TRBD2 (6 bases). This CDR3 has 15 residues. V lost 3 bases to trimming and J lost 2 bases, with 14 bases between them. Germline lookup yields CDR1 MDHEN and CDR2 SYDVKM. The CDR3, as DNA: TGTGCCAGCAGTTTCCCGGGGGACGGAACCTACGAGCAGTACTTC. It codes for CASSFPGDGTYEQYF.

This clone was counted between two and nine times. This rearrangement joins TRBV4-2 to TRBJ1-4; D remains ambiguous. V was shortened by 0 bases and J by 11 bases, with 7 bases between the two germline ends. This CDR3 has 12 amino acids. In germline, CDR1 is LGHNA, CDR2 YNFKEQ. CDR3 DNA sequence: TGTGCCAGCAGCCAAGAAGGCCCCAAACTGTTTTTT. Translation: CASSQEGPKLFF.

The V and J genes are TRBV28 and TRBJ2-7; the D gene is possibly TRBD2 (6 bases). Germline values: CDR1 MDHEN, CDR2 SYDVKM. The CDR3 has 14 amino acids. Trimming took off 6 bases at V and 3 bases at J, with 15 bases between the two ends. The CDR3 sequence: CASSPGVRSYEQYF. DNA of the CDR3: TGTGCCAGCAGCCCGGGGGTCAGGAGCTACGAGCAGTACTTC.

The V and J genes are TRBV5-4 and TRBJ2-7, with 7 bases fitting TRBD2. Trimming at V came to 5 bases and at J to 2 bases, leaving 7 bases not matched to a gene. The length of the CDR3 is 14 residues. The germline CDR1 and CDR2 sequences are SGHNT and YYREEE (reference sequence). The CDR3 loop is CASSDRGGPYEQYF. The CDR3 DNA reads TGTGCCAGCAGTGATCGGGGAGGGCCCTACGAGCAGTACTTC.

This chain uses TRBV18 with TRBJ2-4, with a possible D match to TRBD2 (6 bases). This CDR3 region has 16 residues. From germline, CDR1 is KGHSH and CDR2 LQKENI. The V gene lost 1 base and the J gene lost 2 bases, with 12 bases spanning the gap. The CDR3 nucleotides are TGTGCCAGCTCACCACTGGGGGAGGAACCCAAAAACATTCAGTACTTC. It translates to CASSPLGEEPKNIQYF.

This chain joins TRBV5-5 and TRBJ1-1; weak D call: TRBD1 (6 bases). The CDR3 is made up of 13 amino acids. From germline, CDR1 is SGHKS and CDR2 YYEKEE (reference sequence). Deletions cut 7 bases from V and 0 bases from J, with 10 bases between. DNA of the CDR3: TGTGCCAGCCTTCAGGGGATGAACACTGAAGCTTTCTTT. It codes for CASLQGMNTEAFF.

The rearrangement links TRBV23-1 to TRBJ2-2; 12 bases match TRBD1. TRBV23-1 is flagged as an ORF with uncertain function. The V segment lost 0 bases and the J segment 1 base; nucleotides outside the gene matches: 6. This CDR3 has 19 residues. CDR3 protein: CASSQSERDRGLNTGELFF. The CDR3 DNA reads as TGCGCCAGCAGTCAATCAGAGCGGGACAGGGGGCTGAACACCGGGGAGCTGTTTTTT.

V is TRBV7-8 and J is TRBJ2-7; 10 bases agree with TRBD1. Losses at the gene ends were 4 bases for V and 6 bases for J; bases not matched to a gene: 6. The CDR3 runs to 14 residues. CDR1 SGHVS and CDR2 FQNEAQ come from the germline V gene. CDR3 loop: CASSSTGGWGEQYF. The CDR3 region has the DNA TGTGCCAGCAGCTCGACAGGGGGCTGGGGCGAGCAGTACTTC.